These 6 T cell receptor beta chains share one sample of origin, sequenced in a study of CD8+CD57+ T cells in acquired aplastic anemia. It was genomic DNA that served as the template for profiling TCR beta VDJ and CDR3. TCRdb re-derived calls from the reads in MiXCR, one entry per CDR3 protein. The sample contains hundreds of thousands of distinct CDR3 sequences, under 80% of which appear only once. Sequenced material: sorted CD4+, CD8+, or CD8+CD57+ T cells (not recorded which) from PBMCs. The source is a human donor in good health, serving as a control.

The gene calls are TRBV15 and TRBJ2-3, with D perhaps TRBD1 (5 bases). Germline V gene data show CDR1 as LNHNV and CDR2 as YYDKDF (reference sequence). The CDR3 has 17 residues. Trimming removed 3 bases at V and 10 bases at J, with 26 bases between. CDR3 sequence (DNA): TGTGCCACCAGCAGGGAAGCTACAGGCCCGAACACCGATGCGCAGTATTTT. As protein: CATSREATGPNTDAQYF.

Worth noting for this clonotype: Since the CDR3 does not end with the conserved phenylalanine or tryptophan, this likely comes from a read error. No DNA is shown, since the ends of the CDR3 on it are uncertain; the CDR3 is the one TCRdb lists. This chain links TRBV15 with TRBJ1-6; the table's D gene call, TRBD1, was not cross checked with the DNA. Inclusive of both ends, the CDR3 amounts to 15 amino acids. Germline CDR1 LNHNV, CDR2 YYDKDF (reference sequence). The CDR3 loop is CATSSGAGYGYTFRS.

This chain connects TRBV29-1 to TRBJ1-5; possible D gene TRBD1, 5 bases. Germline loops: CDR1 SQVTM, CDR2 ANQGSEA. The CDR3 has 12 amino acids. The V end lost 4 bases, the J end lost 7 bases, and 11 bases lay between the germline ends. The DNA of the CDR3 is TGCAGCGTTGGGGGCAGCGGACAGCCCCAGCATTTT. Translation: CSVGGSGQPQHF.

This clonotype showed up many times. V is TRBV20-1 and J is TRBJ1-1, with 7 nucleotides matching TRBD1. Germline CDR1 DFQATT, CDR2 SNEGSKA (reference sequence). V lost 6 bases, J lost 7 bases, and 14 bases stayed unmatched. This CDR3 has 14 amino acids. The CDR3 protein is CSASQGTEPLEAFF. The CDR3 DNA follows: TGCAGTGCCTCCCAGGGGACAGAACCACTTGAAGCTTTCTTT.

This sequence joins TRBV5-5 and TRBJ2-2, with unresolved D. There are 14 residues in the CDR3. Trimming stripped 1 base from V and 6 bases from J, with 10 bases between. Germline assignment: CDR1 SGHKS and CDR2 YYEKEE (reference sequence). For the CDR3, the DNA is TGTGCCAGCAGCTTGAGGGTTAGCCCCGGGGAGCTGTTTTTT. Amino acid sequence: CASSLRVSPGELFF.

The V call is TRBV18, the J call TRBJ1-4; D call uncertain. Germline CDR1 is KGHSH and CDR2 is LQKENI. This CDR3 spans 15 amino acids. Trimming cost V 2 bases and J 4 bases, with 11 bases left between them. This chain's CDR3 is CASSPAPTDNEKLFF. The CDR3 bases are TGTGCCAGCTCACCAGCACCCACCGATAATGAAAAACTGTTTTTT.